The entry below describes one T cell receptor (beta chain). As yet, its antigen is unknown. This record comes from a study of Graves' ophthalmopathy and Graves' hyperthyroidism. The CDR3 runs to 16 residues. V was pared by 3 bases and J by 3 bases, with 18 bases between. CDR1 is SGHRS, CDR2 YFSETQ, per germline. General observations from the study: A majority of expanded thyroid clonotypes exceeding 0.001 frequency were likewise present in blood. Using 13 signatures, a model distinguished ophthalmopathy from stable hyperthyroidism, reaching about 85% sensitivity and over 65% specificity.

RNA transcripts were the template, and TCR beta CDR3 regions were amplified from them. HTBI-primed first-round RT-PCR preceded second-round multiplex PCR. TCRdb re-analysed the multiplex PCR reads in MiXCR, keeping a single row per CDR3 protein. The table records 650,000 to 800,000 distinct CDR3 sequences, 35% to 50% of them present only once. The chain links TRBV5-1 to TRBJ1-1, with D unresolved. Material: peripheral blood. This receptor was identified in an adult man with Graves' ophthalmopathy. This CDR3 is CASSSTTAGQYTEAFF. As DNA, the CDR3 is TGCGCCAGCAGCTCGACTACGGCCGGGCAGTACACTGAAGCTTTCTTT.